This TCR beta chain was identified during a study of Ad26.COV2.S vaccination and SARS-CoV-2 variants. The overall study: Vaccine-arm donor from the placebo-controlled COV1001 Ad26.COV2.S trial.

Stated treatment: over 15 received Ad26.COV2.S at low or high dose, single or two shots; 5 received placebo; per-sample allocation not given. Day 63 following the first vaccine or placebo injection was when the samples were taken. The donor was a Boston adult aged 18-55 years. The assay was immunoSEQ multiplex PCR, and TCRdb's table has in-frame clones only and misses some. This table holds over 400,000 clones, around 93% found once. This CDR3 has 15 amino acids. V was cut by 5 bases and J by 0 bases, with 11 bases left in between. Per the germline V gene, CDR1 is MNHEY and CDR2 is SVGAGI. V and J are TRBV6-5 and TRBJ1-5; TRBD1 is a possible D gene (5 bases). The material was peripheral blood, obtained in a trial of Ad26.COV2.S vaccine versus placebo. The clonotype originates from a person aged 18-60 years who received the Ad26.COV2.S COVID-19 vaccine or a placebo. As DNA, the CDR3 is TGTGCCAGCAGTCTCGGAGGGGCTAGCAATCAGCCCCAGCATTTT. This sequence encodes CASSLGGASNQPQHF.